This is a list of T cell receptor beta chains from one sample in a study of T cells after yellow fever vaccination. TCRdb ran MiXCR on the 5' RACE reads and lists one entry per CDR3 protein. The table has hundreds of thousands of distinct CDR3 sequences, 8% to 10% seen once. The material sequenced was PBMCs, taken on the day of the first yellow fever vaccination. The receptors originated from a man aged 18 to 30 who received the YFV17D yellow fever vaccine. CDR3s include the opening cysteine and the closing phenylalanine or tryptophan. The order of the fields is J gene, D gene, CDR3 length, clone size, V gene, CDR3 protein. A D gene is named only where the DNA matches it firmly. Only some rows state a clone size, as once, few, many or a class for expanded clones.

j_call: TRBJ1-2; d_call: TRBD1; cdr3_length: 14; clone_size: many; v_call: TRBV7-2; cdr3_aa: CASTIGGSDYGYTF
j_call: TRBJ2-3; d_call: TRBD2; cdr3_length: 14; clone_size: many; v_call: TRBV30; cdr3_aa: CAWSPGLATDTQYF
j_call: TRBJ2-3; d_call: TRBD1; cdr3_length: 16; clone_size: few; v_call: TRBV12-3/TRBV12-4; cdr3_aa: CASSDPHQGALDTQYF
j_call: TRBJ2-5; d_call: -; cdr3_length: 14; clone_size: few; v_call: TRBV4-2; cdr3_aa: CASSPTALEETQYF
j_call: TRBJ2-1; d_call: -; cdr3_length: 16; clone_size: many; v_call: TRBV5-6; cdr3_aa: CASEFGAGTSYNEQFF
j_call: TRBJ2-1; d_call: TRBD1; cdr3_length: 13; clone_size: few; v_call: TRBV6-1; cdr3_aa: CASRQGQINEQFF
j_call: TRBJ1-3; d_call: -; cdr3_length: 14; clone_size: few; v_call: TRBV5-5; cdr3_aa: CASSLGLAGNTIYF
j_call: TRBJ2-2; d_call: TRBD1; cdr3_length: 15; clone_size: few; v_call: TRBV11-2; cdr3_aa: CASSFPDRGTGELFF
j_call: TRBJ2-7; d_call: -; cdr3_length: 18; clone_size: -; v_call: TRBV4-1; cdr3_aa: CASSLKEGIGTGSYEQYF
j_call: TRBJ2-2; d_call: -; cdr3_length: 13; clone_size: many; v_call: TRBV2; cdr3_aa: CASLRLNTGELFF
j_call: TRBJ1-4; d_call: -; cdr3_length: 12; clone_size: -; v_call: TRBV6-6; cdr3_aa: CASSYSSGKLFF
j_call: TRBJ1-1; d_call: TRBD1; cdr3_length: 14; clone_size: few; v_call: TRBV7-9; cdr3_aa: CATGQGGTGTEAFF
j_call: TRBJ1-4; d_call: TRBD1; cdr3_length: 14; clone_size: few; v_call: TRBV6-1; cdr3_aa: CASSEGTENEKLFF
j_call: TRBJ2-1; d_call: -; cdr3_length: 11; clone_size: -; v_call: TRBV6-5; cdr3_aa: CATSPGNEQFF
j_call: TRBJ1-1; d_call: -; cdr3_length: 13; clone_size: many; v_call: TRBV7-3; cdr3_aa: CASSLSANTEAFF
j_call: TRBJ2-1; d_call: -; cdr3_length: 18; clone_size: -; v_call: TRBV5-1; cdr3_aa: CASSLSMGGQGPYNEQFF
j_call: TRBJ1-6; d_call: TRBD1; cdr3_length: 18; clone_size: -; v_call: TRBV11-1; cdr3_aa: CASSLTPGQSSYNSPLHF
j_call: TRBJ1-6; d_call: TRBD1; cdr3_length: 17; clone_size: few; v_call: TRBV6-2/TRBV6-3; cdr3_aa: CASIGAQGAPANSPLHF
j_call: TRBJ1-4; d_call: -; cdr3_length: 16; clone_size: few; v_call: TRBV7-2; cdr3_aa: CASSLNPGHRGEKLFF
j_call: TRBJ2-3; d_call: -; cdr3_length: 17; clone_size: -; v_call: TRBV6-5; cdr3_aa: CASSYSIVRDHTDTQYF
j_call: TRBJ1-1; d_call: -; cdr3_length: 12; clone_size: -; v_call: TRBV5-5; cdr3_aa: CASSLRSGTAFF
j_call: TRBJ2-7; d_call: -; cdr3_length: 13; clone_size: -; v_call: TRBV7-9; cdr3_aa: CASSQNPTGEQYF
j_call: TRBJ1-1; d_call: TRBD1; cdr3_length: 15; clone_size: many; v_call: TRBV12-3/TRBV12-4; cdr3_aa: CASSLTGGGNTEAFF
j_call: TRBJ1-1; d_call: -; cdr3_length: 15; clone_size: -; v_call: TRBV4-3; cdr3_aa: CASSSEPFRNTEAFF
j_call: TRBJ2-5; d_call: -; cdr3_length: 14; clone_size: -; v_call: TRBV9; cdr3_aa: CASSVGVNKETQYF
j_call: TRBJ2-2; d_call: -; cdr3_length: 17; clone_size: -; v_call: TRBV7-9; cdr3_aa: CASSPLDRGKVAGELFF
j_call: TRBJ1-6; d_call: -; cdr3_length: 15; clone_size: many; v_call: TRBV25-1; cdr3_aa: CASSEKDSYNSPLHF
j_call: TRBJ2-2; d_call: -; cdr3_length: 16; clone_size: -; v_call: TRBV27; cdr3_aa: CASSLGGGGGTGELFF
j_call: TRBJ1-1; d_call: -; cdr3_length: 18; clone_size: -; v_call: TRBV5-4; cdr3_aa: CASSLGVWVGGMNTEAFF
j_call: TRBJ2-1; d_call: -; cdr3_length: 14; clone_size: -; v_call: TRBV12-3/TRBV12-4; cdr3_aa: CASSTGLGPNEQFF
j_call: TRBJ1-1; d_call: -; cdr3_length: 15; clone_size: many; v_call: TRBV5-1; cdr3_aa: CASSLLPGVNTEAFF
j_call: TRBJ2-5; d_call: -; cdr3_length: 13; clone_size: many; v_call: TRBV6-1; cdr3_aa: CARKKTAAETQYF
j_call: TRBJ2-5; d_call: -; cdr3_length: 13; clone_size: -; v_call: TRBV2; cdr3_aa: CASSERGRETQYF
j_call: TRBJ1-5; d_call: -; cdr3_length: 15; clone_size: -; v_call: TRBV6-2/TRBV6-3; cdr3_aa: CASTARGGPGQPQHF
j_call: TRBJ1-1; d_call: -; cdr3_length: 13; clone_size: -; v_call: TRBV6-1; cdr3_aa: CASRGQKNTEAFF
j_call: TRBJ1-4; d_call: -; cdr3_length: 14; clone_size: many; v_call: TRBV4-2; cdr3_aa: CASSQETANEKLFF
j_call: TRBJ2-1; d_call: -; cdr3_length: 15; clone_size: few; v_call: TRBV5-1; cdr3_aa: CASSLLWGTGNEQFF
j_call: TRBJ2-3; d_call: -; cdr3_length: 15; clone_size: -; v_call: TRBV2; cdr3_aa: CASSEGGHSTNTQYF
j_call: TRBJ1-2; d_call: -; cdr3_length: 14; clone_size: many; v_call: TRBV5-1; cdr3_aa: CASSERTSNYGYTF
j_call: TRBJ2-5; d_call: -; cdr3_length: 15; clone_size: -; v_call: TRBV12-3/TRBV12-4; cdr3_aa: CASSLLASSQETQYF
j_call: TRBJ1-5; d_call: -; cdr3_length: 14; clone_size: few; v_call: TRBV6-1; cdr3_aa: CASTDNKSGQPQHF
j_call: TRBJ1-1; d_call: -; cdr3_length: 14; clone_size: -; v_call: TRBV5-1; cdr3_aa: CASSFGTTGTEAFF
j_call: TRBJ1-4; d_call: -; cdr3_length: 14; clone_size: few; v_call: TRBV7-9; cdr3_aa: CASRPAATNEKLFF
j_call: TRBJ2-5; d_call: -; cdr3_length: 13; clone_size: many; v_call: TRBV10-3; cdr3_aa: CAIAVKGEETQYF